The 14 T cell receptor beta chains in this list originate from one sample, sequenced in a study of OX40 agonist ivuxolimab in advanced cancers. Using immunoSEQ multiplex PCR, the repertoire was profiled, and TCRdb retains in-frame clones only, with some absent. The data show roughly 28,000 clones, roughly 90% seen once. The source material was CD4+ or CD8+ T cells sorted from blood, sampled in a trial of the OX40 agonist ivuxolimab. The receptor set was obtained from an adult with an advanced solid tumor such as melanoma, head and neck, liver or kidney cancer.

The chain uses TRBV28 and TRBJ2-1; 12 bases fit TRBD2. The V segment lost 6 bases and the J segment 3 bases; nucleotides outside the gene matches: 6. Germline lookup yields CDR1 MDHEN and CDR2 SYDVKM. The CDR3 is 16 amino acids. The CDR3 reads CASSSTSGGIYNEQFF. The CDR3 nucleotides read TGTGCCAGCAGCTCGACTAGCGGGGGCATCTACAATGAGCAGTTCTTC. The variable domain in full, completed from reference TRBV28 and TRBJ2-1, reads DVKVTQSSRYLVKRTGEKVFLECVQDMDHENMFWYRQDPGLGLRLIYFSYDVKMKEKGDIPEGYSVSREKKERFSLILESASTNQTSMYLCASSSTSGGIYNEQFFGPGTRLTVL.

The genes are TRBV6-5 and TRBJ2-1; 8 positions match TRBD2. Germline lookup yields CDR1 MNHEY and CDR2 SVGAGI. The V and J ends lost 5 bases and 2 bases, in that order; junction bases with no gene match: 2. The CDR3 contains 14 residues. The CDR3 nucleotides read TGTGCCAGCAGTGGGGGACTAGCCTACAATGAGCAGTTCTTC. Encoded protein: CASSGGLAYNEQFF.

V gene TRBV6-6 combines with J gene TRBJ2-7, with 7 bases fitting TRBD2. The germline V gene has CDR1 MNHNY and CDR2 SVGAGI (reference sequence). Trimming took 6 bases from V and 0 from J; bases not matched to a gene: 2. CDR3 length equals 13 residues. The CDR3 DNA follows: TGTGCCAGCAGCCGCGGGAGCTCCTACGAGCAGTACTTC. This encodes CASSRGSSYEQYF.

The chain's CDR3 is CAISVRFGTEAFF. CDR3 sequence (DNA): TGTGCCATCAGTGTCCGGTTCGGCACTGAAGCTTTCTTT. V is TRBV10-3 and J is TRBJ1-1; no clear D. This CDR3 is 13 amino acids long. Trimming removed 4 bases from V and 4 bases from J, with 10 bases in between. Germline loops: CDR1 ENHRY, CDR2 SYGVKD.

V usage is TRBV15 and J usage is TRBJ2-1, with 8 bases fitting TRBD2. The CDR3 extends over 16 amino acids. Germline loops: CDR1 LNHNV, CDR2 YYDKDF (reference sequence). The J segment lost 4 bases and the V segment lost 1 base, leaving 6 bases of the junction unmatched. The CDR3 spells CATSRGAGGLYNEQFF. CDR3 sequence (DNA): TGTGCCACCAGCAGAGGGGCGGGAGGACTTTACAATGAGCAGTTCTTC.

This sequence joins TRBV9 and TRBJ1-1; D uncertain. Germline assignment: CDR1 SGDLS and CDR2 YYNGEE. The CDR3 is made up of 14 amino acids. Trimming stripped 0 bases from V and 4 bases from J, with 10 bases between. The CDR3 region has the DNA TGTGCCAGCAGCGTAGAGAATAGGGCCACTGAAGCTTTCTTT. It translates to CASSVENRATEAFF.

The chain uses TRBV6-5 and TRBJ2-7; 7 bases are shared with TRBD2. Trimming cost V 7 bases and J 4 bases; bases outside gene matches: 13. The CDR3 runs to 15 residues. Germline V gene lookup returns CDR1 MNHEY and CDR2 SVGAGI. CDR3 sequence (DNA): TGTGCCAGCACGTTCTCTAGCGGTCCAATTTACGAGCAGTACTTC. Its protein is CASTFSSGPIYEQYF.

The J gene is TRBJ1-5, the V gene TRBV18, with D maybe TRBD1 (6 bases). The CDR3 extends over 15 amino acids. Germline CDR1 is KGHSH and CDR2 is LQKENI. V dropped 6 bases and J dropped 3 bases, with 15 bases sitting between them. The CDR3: CASSPGAGFNQPQHF. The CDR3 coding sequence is TGTGCCAGCTCCCCAGGGGCAGGGTTCAATCAGCCCCAGCATTTT.

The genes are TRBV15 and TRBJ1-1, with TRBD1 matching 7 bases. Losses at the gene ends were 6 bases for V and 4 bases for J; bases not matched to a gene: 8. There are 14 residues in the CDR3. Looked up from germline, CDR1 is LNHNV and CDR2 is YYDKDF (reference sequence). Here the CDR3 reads CATRTGFLGTEAFF. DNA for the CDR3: TGTGCCACCAGGACAGGGTTTTTGGGCACTGAAGCTTTCTTT.

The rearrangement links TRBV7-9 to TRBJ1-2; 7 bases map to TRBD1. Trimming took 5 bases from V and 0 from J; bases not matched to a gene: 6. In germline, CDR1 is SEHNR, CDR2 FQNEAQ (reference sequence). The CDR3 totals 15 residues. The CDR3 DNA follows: TGTGCCAGCAGCGCGACAGGGTCATCTAACTATGGCTACACCTTC. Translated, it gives CASSATGSSNYGYTF. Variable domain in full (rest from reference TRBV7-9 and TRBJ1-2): DTGVSQNPRHKITKRGQNVTFRCDPISEHNRLYWYRQTLGQGPEFLTYFQNEAQLEKSRLLSDRFSAERPKGSFSTLEIQRTEQGDSAMYLCASSATGSSNYGYTFGSGTRLTVV.

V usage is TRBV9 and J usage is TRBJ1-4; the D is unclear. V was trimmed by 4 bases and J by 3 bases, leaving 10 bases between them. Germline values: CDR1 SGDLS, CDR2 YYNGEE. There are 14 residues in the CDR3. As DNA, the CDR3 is TGTGCCAGCAGCCCCGGCGGACCTAATGAAAAACTGTTTTTT. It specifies CASSPGGPNEKLFF.

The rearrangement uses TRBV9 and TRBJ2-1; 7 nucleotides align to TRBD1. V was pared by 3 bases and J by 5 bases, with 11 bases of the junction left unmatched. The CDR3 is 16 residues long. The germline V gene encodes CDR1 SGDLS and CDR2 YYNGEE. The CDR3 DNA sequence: TGTGCCAGCAGCGACAGACAGGGCACGGGACACAATGAGCAGTTCTTC. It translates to CASSDRQGTGHNEQFF. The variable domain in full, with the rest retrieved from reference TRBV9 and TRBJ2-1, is DSGVTQTPKHLITATGQRVTLRCSPRSGDLSVYWYQQSLDQGLQFLIQYYNGEERAKGNILERFSAQQFPDLHSELNLSSLELGDSALYFCASSDRQGTGHNEQFFGPGTRLTVL.

The CDR3 coding sequence is TGTGCCAGCAGCTTGGTGGGCGGGACGAGAACGGGGACCGGGGAGCTGTTTTTT. The encoded protein is CASSLVGGTRTGTGELFF. This rearrangement joins TRBV5-6 to TRBJ2-2; tentative D call: TRBD2 (6 bases). The V gene's germline CDR1 is SGHDT and CDR2 YYEEEE. V shed 0 bases and J shed 5 bases, with 20 bases lying between them. There are 18 residues in the CDR3.

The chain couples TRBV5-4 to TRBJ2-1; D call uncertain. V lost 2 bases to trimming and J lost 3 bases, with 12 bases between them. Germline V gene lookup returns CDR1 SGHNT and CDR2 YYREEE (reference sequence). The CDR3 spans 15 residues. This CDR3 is CASSFRQFLYNEQFF. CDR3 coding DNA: TGTGCCAGCAGCTTCCGGCAGTTCCTCTACAATGAGCAGTTCTTC. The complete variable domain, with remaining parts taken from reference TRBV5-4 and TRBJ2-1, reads ETGVTQSPTHLIKTRGQQVTLRCSSQSGHNTVSWYQQALGQGPQFIFQYYREEENGRGNFPPRFSGLQFPNYSSELNVNALELDDSALYLCASSFRQFLYNEQFFGPGTRLTVL.